A selection of T cell receptor beta chains follows, all from one sample in a study of blood T cells in healthy people across ages. TCRdb ran MiXCR on the 5' RACE reads and lists one entry per CDR3 protein. The sample records about 1.5 million distinct CDR3 sequences, approximately 42% being singletons. The sample taken for sequencing was blood. All receptors derive from a woman under 30 in good health. Both conserved end residues are part of each CDR3. The order of the fields is clone size, D gene, J gene, V gene, CDR3 protein, CDR3 DNA. D genes are given only for firm matches. Rows give clone size only sometimes, using once, few, many, or a class for an expanded clone.

.	.	TRBJ2-5	TRBV6-6	CANSHDGVWQETQYF	TGTGCCAACAGCCACGACGGGGTTTGGCAAGAGACCCAGTACTTC
few	.	TRBJ1-2	TRBV6-6	CASSYVGLTIYGYTF	TGTGCCAGCAGTTATGTAGGACTCACCATCTATGGCTACACCTTC
few	.	TRBJ1-6	TRBV20-1	CSDSPHSYNSPLHF	TGCAGTGACTCCCCGCACAGTTATAATTCACCCCTCCACTTT
.	.	TRBJ2-7	TRBV2	CASSDPSSGGPRYEQYF	TGTGCCAGCAGTGACCCCTCCTCTGGGGGACCTCGCTACGAGCAGTACTTC
many	.	TRBJ1-5	TRBV25-1	CASSAGNSNQPQHF	TGTGCCAGCAGCGCAGGAAATAGCAATCAGCCCCAGCATTTT
once	TRBD1	TRBJ2-3	TRBV5-1	CASSFNRGRDTQYF	TGCGCCAGCAGCTTCAACAGGGGACGCGATACGCAGTATTTT
.	.	TRBJ2-7	TRBV25-1	CASGPGTSTYEQYF	TGTGCCAGCGGACCCGGGACGTCTACCTACGAGCAGTACTTC
.	.	TRBJ2-1	TRBV21-1	CASSKGQDYYNEQFF	TGTGCCAGCAGCAAGGGCCAGGACTATTACAATGAGCAGTTCTTC
.	.	TRBJ2-2	TRBV6-2/TRBV6-3	CASSDLSAGELFF	TGTGCCAGCAGTGACCTTAGCGCCGGGGAGCTGTTTTTT
few	TRBD1	TRBJ1-2	TRBV3-1	CASSQGTGFGYTF	TGTGCCAGCAGCCAAGGGACAGGGTTTGGCTACACCTTC
.	.	TRBJ2-7	TRBV27	CASSLSSSVSYEQYF	TGTGCCAGCAGTTTATCGTCTAGCGTCTCCTACGAGCAGTACTTC
few	.	TRBJ1-2	TRBV5-6	CASSLVDSNGYTF	TGTGCCAGCAGCTTGGTGGACAGTAATGGCTACACCTTC
.	TRBD1	TRBJ1-6	TRBV10-3	CAIRQGADNSPLHF	TGTGCCATCAGACAGGGGGCGGATAATTCACCCCTCCACTTT
.	.	TRBJ2-4	TRBV7-2	CASSAMGRIQYF	TGTGCCAGCAGCGCCATGGGGCGCATTCAGTACTTC